The rows below give T cell receptor beta chains drawn from one sample of a study of T cell clones after liver transplantation. Measured with immunoSEQ multiplex PCR; TCRdb has only the in-frame clones, and not every one. The sample lists 55,000 to 75,000 clones, approximately 70% occurring once. Sequences were derived from CD4+ T cells from blood, sampled at the approximately 15-month timepoint. Receptor source: a human patient who received a liver transplant. The graft donor may have given rise to some T cells. The CDR3 runs from the conserved cysteine through the conserved F or W. D genes are given only for firm matches. Clone size is shown for a subset of rows, as once, few, many or a class of expanded clone.

CDR3 | DNA | length | V | size | D | J
CASSTESSGIYNEQFF | TGCGCCAGCAGCACCGAATCTAGCGGGATTTACAATGAGCAGTTCTTC | 16 | TRBV5-1 | - | TRBD2 | TRBJ2-1
CASSTQGSTNEKLFF | TGTGCCAGCAGCACACAGGGTTCAACTAATGAAAAACTGTTTTTT | 15 | TRBV28 | - | - | TRBJ1-4
CASSRTGGFGGTDTQYF | TGTGCCTCCTCCCGGACAGGGGGCTTTGGTGGCACAGATACGCAGTATTTT | 17 | TRBV30 | - | TRBD1 | TRBJ2-3
CASSFRGRGNQPQHF | TGTGCCAGCAGTTTCAGGGGACGGGGGAATCAGCCCCAGCATTTT | 15 | TRBV28 | once | - | TRBJ1-5
CASRYGQGYEQYF | TGCGCCAGCAGGTACGGACAGGGTTACGAGCAGTACTTC | 13 | TRBV5-1 | - | TRBD1 | TRBJ2-7
CAWSRGQPEKLFF | TGTGCCTGGAGCAGAGGACAGCCTGAAAAACTGTTTTTT | 13 | TRBV30 | - | - | TRBJ1-4
CAWIPPGQGNEKLFF | TGTGCCTGGATCCCCCCGGGACAGGGGAATGAAAAACTGTTTTTT | 15 | TRBV30 | few | TRBD1 | TRBJ1-4
CASSLDGRVDGYTF | TGTGCCAGCAGCTTAGATGGGAGAGTGGATGGCTACACCTTC | 14 | TRBV7-9 | - | - | TRBJ1-2
CASSPQGLAGNTIYF | TGTGCCAGCAGCCCACAGGGTCTAGCCGGAAACACCATATATTTT | 15 | TRBV11-3 | - | - | TRBJ1-3
CASGDLSGNTIYF | TGTGCCAGCGGAGATCTCTCTGGAAACACCATATATTTT | 13 | TRBV11-2 | - | - | TRBJ1-3
CASSEGLAGAKNIQYF | TGCGCCAGCAGTGAGGGACTAGCGGGAGCCAAAAACATTCAGTACTTC | 16 | TRBV10-1 | many | TRBD2 | TRBJ2-4
CASSPETVSNYGYTF | TGCGCCAGCAGCCCCGAGACGGTTTCTAACTATGGCTACACCTTC | 15 | TRBV5-1 | - | - | TRBJ1-2
CASSVVPEKNTEAFF | TGTGCCAGCAGCGTAGTTCCGGAGAAGAACACTGAAGCTTTCTTT | 15 | TRBV9 | - | - | TRBJ1-1
CASSDRSGGGDAGFHEQYF | TGTGCCAGCAGTGATAGGTCAGGGGGCGGAGATGCAGGATTTCACGAGCAGTACTTC | 19 | TRBV6-4 | - | TRBD1 | TRBJ2-7
CASSGDRADTQYF | TGTGCCAGCAGTGGAGACAGGGCAGATACGCAGTATTTT | 13 | TRBV2 | - | TRBD1 | TRBJ2-3
CASRPQAGADYGYTF | TGTGCCAGTAGACCCCAGGCGGGAGCAGACTATGGCTACACCTTC | 15 | TRBV19 | - | - | TRBJ1-2
CASSPDTDTQYF | TGTGCCAGCAGCCCCGACACAGATACGCAGTATTTT | 12 | TRBV7-2 | many | - | TRBJ2-3
CASRADYGGDNEQFF | TGTGCCAGCAGAGCAGACTACGGGGGCGACAATGAGCAGTTCTTC | 15 | TRBV6-5 | - | - | TRBJ2-1
CASSVYPGQGTIQPQHF | TGTGCCAGCAGTGTTTACCCGGGACAGGGGACCATTCAGCCCCAGCATTTT | 17 | TRBV2 | - | TRBD1 | TRBJ1-5
CASSVLDSNQPQHF | TGTGCCAGCAGTGTACTGGATAGCAATCAGCCCCAGCATTTT | 14 | TRBV6-1 | - | - | TRBJ1-5
CSVTSSSYEQYF | TGCAGCGTTACGTCAAGCTCCTACGAGCAGTACTTC | 12 | TRBV29-1 | - | - | TRBJ2-7
CASSSPGGARGDTQYF | TGTGCCAGCAGTTCCCCGGGGGGGGCGCGCGGAGATACGCAGTATTTT | 16 | TRBV28 | - | TRBD2 | TRBJ2-3
CASRPSQNLGTQYF | TGTGCCAGCAGACCCTCACAGAACTTGGGGACCCAGTACTTC | 14 | TRBV6-6 | - | - | TRBJ2-5
CAWSEDTGELFF | TGTGCCTGGAGTGAAGACACCGGGGAGCTGTTTTTT | 12 | TRBV30 | - | - | TRBJ2-2
CSASGSEGGSTDTQYF | TGCAGCGCATCCGGGTCGGAGGGAGGTAGCACAGATACGCAGTATTTT | 16 | TRBV29-1 | - | - | TRBJ2-3
CASSVTGQGGEKLFF | TGTGCCAGCAGCGTAACGGGACAGGGTGGGGAAAAACTGTTTTTT | 15 | TRBV7-8 | - | TRBD1 | TRBJ1-4
CATSRVNNEQFF | TGTGCCACCAGCAGGGTCAACAATGAGCAGTTCTTC | 12 | TRBV15 | - | - | TRBJ2-1
CASKSGQTGQPQHF | TGTGCCAGTAAGTCCGGACAGACCGGTCAGCCCCAGCATTTT | 14 | TRBV19 | - | - | TRBJ1-5
CASSEATNQPQHF | TGTGCCAGCAGTGAAGCGACCAATCAGCCCCAGCATTTT | 13 | TRBV2 | - | - | TRBJ1-5
CASERGRGFYGYTF | TGTGCCAGCGAAAGGGGCAGGGGGTTCTATGGCTACACCTTC | 14 | TRBV5-6 | - | TRBD1 | TRBJ1-2
CASSEEVAGEKETQYF | TGTGCCAGCAGCGAAGAGGTAGCGGGGGAGAAAGAGACCCAGTACTTC | 16 | TRBV9 | - | TRBD2 | TRBJ2-5
CASSLGLQRQPLGETQYF | TGTGCCAGCAGCTTGGGTCTCCAGCGCCAACCTCTAGGGGAGACCCAGTACTTC | 18 | TRBV5-4 | - | - | TRBJ2-5
CASSPMLGDEQFF | TGTGCCAGCTCACCAATGCTAGGGGATGAGCAGTTCTTC | 13 | TRBV18 | - | - | TRBJ2-1
CASSVNTGELFF | TGTGCCAGCAGTGTAAACACCGGGGAGCTGTTTTTT | 12 | TRBV6-1 | - | - | TRBJ2-2
CASSLGLAGTQQETQYF | TGCGCCAGCAGCCTGGGACTAGCGGGGACTCAGCAAGAGACCCAGTACTTC | 17 | TRBV5-1 | - | TRBD2 | TRBJ2-5
CASSQQGAYSNQPQHF | TGTGCCAGCAGCCAACAGGGAGCTTATAGCAATCAGCCCCAGCATTTT | 16 | TRBV4-2 | medium-sized | - | TRBJ1-5
CASSPAGSSGNTIYF | TGTGCCAGCTCACCAGCCGGAAGCTCTGGAAACACCATATATTTT | 15 | TRBV18 | - | - | TRBJ1-3
CASTLGATGNTIYF | TGTGCCAGCACCCTCGGGGCAACAGGAAACACCATATATTTT | 14 | TRBV6-5 | - | - | TRBJ1-3
CASDRRPPTTGELFF | TGTGCCAGCGACAGAAGGCCCCCCACCACCGGGGAGCTGTTTTTT | 15 | TRBV2 | - | - | TRBJ2-2
CASSEQGSTDTQYF | TGTGCCAGCAGTGAGCAGGGTAGCACAGATACGCAGTATTTT | 14 | TRBV2 | few | - | TRBJ2-3
CASSHRGAEQFF | TGCGCCAGCAGTCACAGGGGGGCTGAGCAGTTCTTC | 12 | TRBV10-1 | - | TRBD1 | TRBJ2-1
CASSPLGVRAGELFF | TGTGCCAGCAGCCCTCTTGGTGTTAGAGCCGGGGAGCTGTTTTTT | 15 | TRBV14 | - | - | TRBJ2-2
CASSLGGARETQYF | TGTGCCAGCAGCTTAGGCGGGGCCCGGGAGACCCAGTACTTC | 14 | TRBV11-1 | - | - | TRBJ2-5
CSVEFSSLTQETQYF | TGCAGCGTTGAATTTAGCTCATTAACCCAAGAGACCCAGTACTTC | 15 | TRBV29-1 | - | - | TRBJ2-5
CASSQGTSGRGGETQYF | TGTGCCAGCAGCCAGGGGACTAGCGGGAGGGGTGGTGAGACCCAGTACTTC | 17 | TRBV5-4 | - | TRBD2 | TRBJ2-5